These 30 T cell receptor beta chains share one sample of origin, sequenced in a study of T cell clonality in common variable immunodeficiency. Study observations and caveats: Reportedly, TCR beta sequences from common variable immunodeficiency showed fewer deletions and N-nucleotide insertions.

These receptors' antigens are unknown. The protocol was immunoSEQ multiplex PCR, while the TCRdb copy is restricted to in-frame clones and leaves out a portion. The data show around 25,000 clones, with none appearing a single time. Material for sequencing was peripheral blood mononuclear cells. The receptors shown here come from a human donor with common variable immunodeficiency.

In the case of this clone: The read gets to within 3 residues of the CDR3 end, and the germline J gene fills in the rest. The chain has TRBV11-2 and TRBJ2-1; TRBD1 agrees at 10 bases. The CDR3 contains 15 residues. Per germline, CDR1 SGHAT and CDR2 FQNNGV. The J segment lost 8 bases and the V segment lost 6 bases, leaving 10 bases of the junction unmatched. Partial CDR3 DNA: TGTGCCAGCAGTAAAACCGGGACAGGGGACTATGAG. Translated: CASSKTGTGDYE. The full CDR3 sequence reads CASSKTGTGDYEQFF.

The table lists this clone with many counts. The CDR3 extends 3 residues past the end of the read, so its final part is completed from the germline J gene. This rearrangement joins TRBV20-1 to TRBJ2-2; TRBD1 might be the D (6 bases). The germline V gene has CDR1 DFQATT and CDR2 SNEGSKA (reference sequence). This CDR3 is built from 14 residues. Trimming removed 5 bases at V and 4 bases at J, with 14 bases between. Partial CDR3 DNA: TGCAGTGCTCAAAGACAGGAGAGCACCGGGGAG. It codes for CSAQRQESTGE. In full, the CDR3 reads CSAQRQESTGELFF.

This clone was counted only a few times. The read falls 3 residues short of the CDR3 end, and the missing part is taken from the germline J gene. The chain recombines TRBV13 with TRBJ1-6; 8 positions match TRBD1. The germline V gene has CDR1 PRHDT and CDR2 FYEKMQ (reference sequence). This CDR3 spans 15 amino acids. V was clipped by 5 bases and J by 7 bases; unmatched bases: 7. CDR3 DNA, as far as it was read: TGTGCCAGCAGCCCGGGGGACAGGCAGAATTCACCC. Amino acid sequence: CASSPGDRQNSP. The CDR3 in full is CASSPGDRQNSPLHF.

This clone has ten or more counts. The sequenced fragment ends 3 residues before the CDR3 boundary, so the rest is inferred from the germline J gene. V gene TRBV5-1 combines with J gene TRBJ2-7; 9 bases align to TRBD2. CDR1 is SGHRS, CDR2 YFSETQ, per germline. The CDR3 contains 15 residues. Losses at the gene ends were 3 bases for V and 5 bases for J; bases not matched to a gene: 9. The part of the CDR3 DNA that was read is TGCGCCAGCAGCTCCCAATCCGGGACTAGCAACGAG. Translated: CASSSQSGTSNE. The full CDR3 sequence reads CASSSQSGTSNEQYF.

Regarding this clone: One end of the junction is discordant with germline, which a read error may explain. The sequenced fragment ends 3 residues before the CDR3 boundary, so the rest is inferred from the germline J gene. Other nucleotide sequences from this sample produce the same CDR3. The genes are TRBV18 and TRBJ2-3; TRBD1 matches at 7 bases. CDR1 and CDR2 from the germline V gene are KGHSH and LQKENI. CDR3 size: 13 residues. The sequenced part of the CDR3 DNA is TGTGCCAGTTCACCACCAGACAGGGATGCG. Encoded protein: CASSPPDRDA. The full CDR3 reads CASSPPDRDAQYF.

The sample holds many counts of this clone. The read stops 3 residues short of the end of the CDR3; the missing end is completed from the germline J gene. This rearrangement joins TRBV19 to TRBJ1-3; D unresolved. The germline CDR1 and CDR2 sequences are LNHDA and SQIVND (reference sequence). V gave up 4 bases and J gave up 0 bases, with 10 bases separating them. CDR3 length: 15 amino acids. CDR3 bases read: TGTGCCAGTAGTAGTGGCAGTTTCTCTGGAAACACC. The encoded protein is CASSSGSFSGNT. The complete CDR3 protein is CASSSGSFSGNTIYF.

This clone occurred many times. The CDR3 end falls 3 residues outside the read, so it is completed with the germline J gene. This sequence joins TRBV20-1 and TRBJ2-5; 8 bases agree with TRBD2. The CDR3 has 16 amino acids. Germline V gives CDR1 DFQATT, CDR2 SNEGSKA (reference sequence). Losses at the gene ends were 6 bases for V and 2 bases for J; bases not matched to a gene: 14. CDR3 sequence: CSAHKGAGGRQETQYF. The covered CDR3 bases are TGCAGTGCCCACAAAGGGGCGGGGGGTCGACAAGAGACC.

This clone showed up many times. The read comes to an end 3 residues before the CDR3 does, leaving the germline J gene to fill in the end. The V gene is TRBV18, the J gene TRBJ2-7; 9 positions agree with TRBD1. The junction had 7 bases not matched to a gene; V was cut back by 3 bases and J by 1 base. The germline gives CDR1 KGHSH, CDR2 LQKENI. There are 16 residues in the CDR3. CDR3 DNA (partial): TGTGCCAGCTCACCCCGTTCGGGGACAGGGTCCTACGAG. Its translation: CASSPRSGTGSYE. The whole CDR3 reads CASSPRSGTGSYEQYF.

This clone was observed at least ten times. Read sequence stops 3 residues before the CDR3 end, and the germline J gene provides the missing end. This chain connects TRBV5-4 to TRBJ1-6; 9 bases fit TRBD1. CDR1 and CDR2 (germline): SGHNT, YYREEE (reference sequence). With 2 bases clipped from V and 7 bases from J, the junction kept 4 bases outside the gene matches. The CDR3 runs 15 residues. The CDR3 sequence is CASSLSGTGNSPLHF. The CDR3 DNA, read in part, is TGTGCCAGCAGCTTATCCGGGACAGGGAATTCACCC.

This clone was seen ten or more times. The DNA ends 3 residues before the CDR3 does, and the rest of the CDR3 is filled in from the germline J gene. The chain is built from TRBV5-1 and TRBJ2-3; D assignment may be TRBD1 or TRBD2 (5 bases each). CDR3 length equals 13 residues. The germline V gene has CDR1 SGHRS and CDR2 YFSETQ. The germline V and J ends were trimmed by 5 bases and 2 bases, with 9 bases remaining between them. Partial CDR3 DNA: TGCGCCAGCAGGAGGGGTCTCACAGATACG. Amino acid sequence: CASRRGLTDT. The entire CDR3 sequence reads CASRRGLTDTQYF.

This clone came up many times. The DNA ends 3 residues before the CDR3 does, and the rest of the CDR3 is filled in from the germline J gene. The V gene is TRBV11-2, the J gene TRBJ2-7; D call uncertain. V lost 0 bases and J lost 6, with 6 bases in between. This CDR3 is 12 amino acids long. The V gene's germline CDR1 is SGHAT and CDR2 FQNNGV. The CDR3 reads CASSLDRVEQYF. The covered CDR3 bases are TGTGCCAGCAGCTTAGATCGGGTCGAG.

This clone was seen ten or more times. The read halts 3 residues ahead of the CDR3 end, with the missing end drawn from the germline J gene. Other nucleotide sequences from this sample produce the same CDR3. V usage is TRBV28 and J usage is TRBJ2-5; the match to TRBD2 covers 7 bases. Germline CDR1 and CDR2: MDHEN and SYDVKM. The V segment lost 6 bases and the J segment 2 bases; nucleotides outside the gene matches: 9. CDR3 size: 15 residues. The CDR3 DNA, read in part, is TGTGCCAGCAGCGGGACGAGCGGGATTCAAGAGACC. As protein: CASSGTSGIQET. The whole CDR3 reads CASSGTSGIQETQYF.

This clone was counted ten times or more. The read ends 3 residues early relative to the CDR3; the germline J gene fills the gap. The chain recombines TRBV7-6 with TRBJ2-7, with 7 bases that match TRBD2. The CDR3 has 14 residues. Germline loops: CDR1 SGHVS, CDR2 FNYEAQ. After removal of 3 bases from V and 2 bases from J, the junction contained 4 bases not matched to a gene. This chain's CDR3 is CASSFSGSTYEQYF. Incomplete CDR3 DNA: TGTGCCAGCAGCTTTAGCGGGTCAACCTACGAG.

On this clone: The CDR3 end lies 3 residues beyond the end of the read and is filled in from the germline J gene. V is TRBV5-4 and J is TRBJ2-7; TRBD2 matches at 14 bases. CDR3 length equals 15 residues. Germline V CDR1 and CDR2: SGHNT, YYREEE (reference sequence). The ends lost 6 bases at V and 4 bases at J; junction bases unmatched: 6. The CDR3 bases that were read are TGTGCCAGCACGGATGGGACTAGCGGGAGATACGAG. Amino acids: CASTDGTSGRYE. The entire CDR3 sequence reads CASTDGTSGRYEQYF. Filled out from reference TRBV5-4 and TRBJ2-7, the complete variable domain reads ETGVTQSPTHLIKTRGQQVTLRCSSQSGHNTVSWYQQALGQGPQFIFQYYREEENGRGNFPPRFSGLQFPNYSSELNVNALELDDSALYLCASTDGTSGRYEQYFGPGTRLTVT.

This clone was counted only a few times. The sequenced part of the CDR3 DNA is TGCAGCGTTGAAGAGAGAAAAGGGCAGCCC. It is translated as CSVEERKGQP. The entire CDR3 reads CSVEERKGQPQHF. V usage is TRBV29-1 and J usage is TRBJ1-5; D call uncertain. The read terminates 3 residues before the CDR3 end, so the remaining end is supplied by the germline J gene. The CDR3 consists of 13 residues. CDR1 is SQVTM and CDR2 is ANQGSEA in the germline V gene. V lost 0 bases and J lost 7, with 10 bases in between. The full variable domain, with the rest looked up from reference TRBV29-1 and TRBJ1-5, is SAVISQKPSRDICQRGTSLTIQCQVDSQVTMMFWYRQQPGQSLTLIATANQGSEATYESGFVIDKFPISRPNLTFSTLTVSNMSPEDSSIYLCSVEERKGQPQHFGDGTRLSIL.

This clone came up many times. Partial CDR3 DNA: TGTGCCAGCAGTTACCACTCCGACAGGGACTACGAG. This gives the protein CASSYHSDRDYE. From start to end, the CDR3 is CASSYHSDRDYEQYF. The chain has TRBV6-2 or TRBV6-3 and TRBJ2-7; 7 bases are a match to TRBD1. The CDR3 end is not reached by the read, which stops 3 residues before it; the germline J gene fills it in. V shed 2 bases and J 3 bases; nucleotides not matched to a gene: 7. Germline CDR1 reads MNHEY; CDR2 reads SVGEGT. There are 15 residues in the CDR3.

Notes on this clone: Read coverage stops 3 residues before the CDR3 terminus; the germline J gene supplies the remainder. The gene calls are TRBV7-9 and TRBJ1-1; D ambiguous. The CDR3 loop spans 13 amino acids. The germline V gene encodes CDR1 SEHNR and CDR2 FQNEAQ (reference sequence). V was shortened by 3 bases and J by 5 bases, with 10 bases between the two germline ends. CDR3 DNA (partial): TGTGCCAGCAGCTTGGCCCAAGGGACTGAA. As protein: CASSLAQGTE. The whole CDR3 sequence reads CASSLAQGTEAFF.

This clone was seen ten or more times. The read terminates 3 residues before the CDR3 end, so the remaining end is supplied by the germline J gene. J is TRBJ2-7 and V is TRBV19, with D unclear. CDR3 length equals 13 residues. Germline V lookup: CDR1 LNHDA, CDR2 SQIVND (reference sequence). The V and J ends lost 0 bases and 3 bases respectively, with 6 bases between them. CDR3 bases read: TGTGCCAGTAGTATAGAACTGAACTACGAG. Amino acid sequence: CASSIELNYE. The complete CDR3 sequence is CASSIELNYEQYF.

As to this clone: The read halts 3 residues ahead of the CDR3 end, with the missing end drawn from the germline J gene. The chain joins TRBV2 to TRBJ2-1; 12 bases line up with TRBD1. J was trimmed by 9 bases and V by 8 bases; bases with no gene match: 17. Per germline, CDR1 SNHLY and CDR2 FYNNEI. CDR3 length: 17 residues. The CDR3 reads CASRIEHAGQGASEQFF. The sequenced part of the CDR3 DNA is TGTGCCAGCCGAATCGAGCACGCGGGACAGGGGGCGAGTGAG.

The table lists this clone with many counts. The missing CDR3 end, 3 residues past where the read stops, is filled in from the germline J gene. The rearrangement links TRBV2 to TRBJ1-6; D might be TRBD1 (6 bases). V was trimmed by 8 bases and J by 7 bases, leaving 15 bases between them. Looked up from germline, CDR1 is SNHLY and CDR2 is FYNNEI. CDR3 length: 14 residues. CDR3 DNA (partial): TGTGCCAGCGGACAACAGGGCAAGAATTCACCC. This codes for CASGQQGKNSP. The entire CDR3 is CASGQQGKNSPLHF. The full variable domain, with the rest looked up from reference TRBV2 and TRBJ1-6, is EPEVTQTPSHQVTQMGQEVILRCVPISNHLYFYWYRQILGQKVEFLVSFYNNEISEKSEIFDDQFSVERPDGSNFTLKIRSTKLEDSAMYFCASGQQGKNSPLHFGNGTRLTVT.

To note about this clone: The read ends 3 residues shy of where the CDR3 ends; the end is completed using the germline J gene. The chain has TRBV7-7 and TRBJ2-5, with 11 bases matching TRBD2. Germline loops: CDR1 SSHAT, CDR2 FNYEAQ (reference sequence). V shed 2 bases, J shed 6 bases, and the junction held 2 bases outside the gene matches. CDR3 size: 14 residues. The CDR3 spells CASSLTSGGQTQYF. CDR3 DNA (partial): TGTGCCAGCAGCTTAACTAGCGGGGGACAGACC.

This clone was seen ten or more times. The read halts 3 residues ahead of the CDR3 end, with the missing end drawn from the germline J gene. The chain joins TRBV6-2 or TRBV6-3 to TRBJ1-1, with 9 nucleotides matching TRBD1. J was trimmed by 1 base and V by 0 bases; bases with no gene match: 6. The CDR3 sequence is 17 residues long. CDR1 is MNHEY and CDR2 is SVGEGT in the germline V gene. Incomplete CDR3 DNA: TGTGCCAGCAGTTACTCGACTCTGGACAGGGGGAACACTGAA. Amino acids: CASSYSTLDRGNTE. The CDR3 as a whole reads CASSYSTLDRGNTEAFF.

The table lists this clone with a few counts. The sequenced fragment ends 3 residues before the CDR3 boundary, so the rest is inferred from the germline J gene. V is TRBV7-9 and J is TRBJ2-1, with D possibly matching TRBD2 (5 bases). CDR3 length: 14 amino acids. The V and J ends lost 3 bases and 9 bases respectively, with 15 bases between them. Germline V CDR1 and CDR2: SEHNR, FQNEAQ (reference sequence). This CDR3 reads CASSLGGLLGEQFF. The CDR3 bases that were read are TGTGCCAGCAGCTTGGGCGGGTTATTGGGTGAG.

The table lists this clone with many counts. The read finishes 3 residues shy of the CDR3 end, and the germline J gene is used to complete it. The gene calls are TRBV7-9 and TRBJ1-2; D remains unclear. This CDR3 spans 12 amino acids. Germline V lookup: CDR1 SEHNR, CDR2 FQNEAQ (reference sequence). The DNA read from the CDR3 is TGTGCCAGCAGCTTAGGCGAGGGCCCC. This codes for CASSLGEGP. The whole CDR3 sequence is CASSLGEGPYTF.

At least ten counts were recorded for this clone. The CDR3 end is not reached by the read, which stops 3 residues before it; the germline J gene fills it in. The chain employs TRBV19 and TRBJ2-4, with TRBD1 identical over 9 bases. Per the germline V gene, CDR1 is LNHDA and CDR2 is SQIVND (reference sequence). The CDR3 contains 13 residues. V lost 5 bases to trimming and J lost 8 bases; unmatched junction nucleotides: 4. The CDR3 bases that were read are TGTGCCAGTAGTCGACAGGGGGAGGACATT. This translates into CASSRQGEDI. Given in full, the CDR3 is CASSRQGEDIQYF.

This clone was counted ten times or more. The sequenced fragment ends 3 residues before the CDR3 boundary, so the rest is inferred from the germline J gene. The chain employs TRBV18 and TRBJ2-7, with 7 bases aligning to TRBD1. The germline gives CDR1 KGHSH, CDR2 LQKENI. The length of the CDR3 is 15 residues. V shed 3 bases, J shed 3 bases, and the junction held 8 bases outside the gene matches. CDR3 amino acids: CASSPTGLGNYEQYF. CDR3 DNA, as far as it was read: TGTGCCAGCTCACCGACAGGGCTGGGCAACTACGAG.

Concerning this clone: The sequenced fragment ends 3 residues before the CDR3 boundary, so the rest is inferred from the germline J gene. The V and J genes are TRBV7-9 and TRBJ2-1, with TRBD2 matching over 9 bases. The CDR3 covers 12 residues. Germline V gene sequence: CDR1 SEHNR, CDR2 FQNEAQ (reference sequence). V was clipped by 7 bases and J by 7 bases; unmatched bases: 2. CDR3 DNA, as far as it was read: TGTGCCAGCAAGACTAGCGGTAATGAG. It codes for CASKTSGNE. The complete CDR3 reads CASKTSGNEQFF.

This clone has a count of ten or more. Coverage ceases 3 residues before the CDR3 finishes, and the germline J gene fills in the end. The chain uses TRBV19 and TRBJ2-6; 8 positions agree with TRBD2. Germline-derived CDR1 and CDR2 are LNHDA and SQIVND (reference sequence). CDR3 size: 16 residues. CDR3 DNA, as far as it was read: TGTGCCAGTAGTACCCGTAGTAGCGGGGCCTATTCTTTC. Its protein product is CASSTRSSGAYSF. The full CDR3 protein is CASSTRSSGAYSFLTF.

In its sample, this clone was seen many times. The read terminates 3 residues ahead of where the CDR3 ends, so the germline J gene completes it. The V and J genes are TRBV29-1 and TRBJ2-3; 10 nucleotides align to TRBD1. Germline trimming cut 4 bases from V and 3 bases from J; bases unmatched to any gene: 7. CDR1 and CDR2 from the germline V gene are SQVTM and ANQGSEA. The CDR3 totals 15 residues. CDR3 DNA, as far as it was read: TGCAGCGTTGGGCTTCGGGACAGGGGTACAGATACG. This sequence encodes CSVGLRDRGTDT. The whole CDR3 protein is CSVGLRDRGTDTQYF.

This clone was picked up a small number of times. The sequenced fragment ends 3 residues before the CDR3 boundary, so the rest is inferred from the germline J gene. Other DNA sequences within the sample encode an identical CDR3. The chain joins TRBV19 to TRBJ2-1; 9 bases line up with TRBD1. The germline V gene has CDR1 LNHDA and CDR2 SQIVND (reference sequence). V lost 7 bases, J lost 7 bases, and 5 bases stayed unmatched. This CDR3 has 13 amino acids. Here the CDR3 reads CASTPDRGNEQFF. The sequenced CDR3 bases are TGTGCCAGTACGCCGGACAGGGGTAATGAG.